This TCR beta chain was sequenced for a study of cytomegalovirus exposure and HLA in healthy donors. Study-wide findings and caveats: Evidence from a later analysis indicated that most CMV-associated TCR beta chains looked HLA-restricted.

On this clone: Antigen specificity is unknown.

PCR employed 60 Vbeta and 13 Jbeta primers. The data were produced by immunoSEQ multiplex PCR, yet TCRdb's version contains in-frame clones alone and is incomplete. This table holds about 200,000 clones, roughly 85% found once. The J segment lost 5 bases and the V segment lost 6 bases, leaving 7 bases of the junction unmatched. Germline V gives CDR1 SGHTA, CDR2 FQGNSA. The CDR3 runs to 15 residues. Source material: PBMCs. This TCR was recovered from a woman aged 30 to 39 in good health and CMV-seropositive. The chain recombines TRBV7-2 with TRBJ2-1; 10 positions match TRBD2. This chain's CDR3 is CASRERGLADNEQFF. For the CDR3, the DNA is TGTGCCAGCAGAGAGAGAGGACTAGCGGACAATGAGCAGTTCTTC.